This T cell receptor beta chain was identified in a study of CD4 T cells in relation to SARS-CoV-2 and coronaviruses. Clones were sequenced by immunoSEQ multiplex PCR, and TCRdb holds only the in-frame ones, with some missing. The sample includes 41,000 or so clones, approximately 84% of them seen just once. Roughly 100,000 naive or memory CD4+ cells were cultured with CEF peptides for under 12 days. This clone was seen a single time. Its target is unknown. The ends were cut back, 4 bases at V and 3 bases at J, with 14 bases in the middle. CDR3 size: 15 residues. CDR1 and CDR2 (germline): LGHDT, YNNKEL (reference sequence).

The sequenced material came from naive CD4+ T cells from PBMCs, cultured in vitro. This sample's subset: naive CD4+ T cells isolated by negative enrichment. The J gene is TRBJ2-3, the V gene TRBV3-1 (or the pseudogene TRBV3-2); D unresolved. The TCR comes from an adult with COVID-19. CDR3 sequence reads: CASSRQGFITDTQYF. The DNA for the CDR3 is TGTGCCAGCAGCCGACAAGGATTCATTACAGATACGCAGTATTTT.